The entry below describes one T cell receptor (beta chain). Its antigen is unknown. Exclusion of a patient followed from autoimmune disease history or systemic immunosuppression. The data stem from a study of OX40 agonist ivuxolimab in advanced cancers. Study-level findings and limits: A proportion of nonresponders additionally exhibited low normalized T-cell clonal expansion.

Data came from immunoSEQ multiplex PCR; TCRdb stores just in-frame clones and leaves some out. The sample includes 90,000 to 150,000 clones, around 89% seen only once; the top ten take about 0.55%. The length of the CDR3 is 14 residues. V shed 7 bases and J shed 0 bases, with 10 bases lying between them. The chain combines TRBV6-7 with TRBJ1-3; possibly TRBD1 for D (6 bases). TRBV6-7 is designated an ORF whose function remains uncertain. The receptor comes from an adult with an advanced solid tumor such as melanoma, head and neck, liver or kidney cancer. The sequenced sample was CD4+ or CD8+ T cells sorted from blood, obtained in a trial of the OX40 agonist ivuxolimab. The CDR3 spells CASKGQSSGNTIYF. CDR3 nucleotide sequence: TGTGCCAGCAAAGGACAGAGCTCTGGAAACACCATATATTTT.